These 22 T cell receptor beta chains originate from one sample sequenced in a study of blood T cell repertoires in COVID-19. Some clones are missing from TCRdb's copy, which holds only in-frame ones; the method was immunoSEQ multiplex PCR. The top ten clones hold roughly a tenth of a sample with around 310,000 clones, approximately 89% of them seen once. The sample comprised PBMCs or T cells enriched from blood (not recorded which). These receptor sequences come from a woman younger than 45 who had recovered from COVID-19.

The chain couples TRBV11-2 to TRBJ1-4; 8 bases line up with TRBD1. Trimming took 5 bases from V and 4 from J; bases not matched to a gene: 9. This CDR3 is built from 16 residues. Germline V CDR1 and CDR2: SGHAT, FQNNGV. CDR3 loop: CASSARNRGNNEKLFF. The DNA for the CDR3 is TGTGCCAGCAGCGCTAGAAACAGGGGGAATAATGAAAAACTGTTTTTT.

The chain carries TRBV11-3 and TRBJ2-1, with TRBD2 matching 11 bases. CDR3 length: 17 residues. V lost 5 bases to trimming and J lost 5 bases; unmatched junction nucleotides: 11. Germline V gene data show CDR1 as SGHNT and CDR2 as YENEEA. CDR3: CASSPEDLAGGDNEQFF. The DNA of the CDR3 is TGTGCCAGCAGCCCGGAAGATCTAGCGGGAGGTGACAATGAGCAGTTCTTC.

The genes are TRBV6-5 and TRBJ2-7; possibly TRBD2 for D (6 bases). V was shortened by 8 bases and J by 6 bases, with 20 bases between the two germline ends. The length of the CDR3 is 14 residues. The germline gives CDR1 MNHEY, CDR2 SVGAGI. The CDR3 sequence is CASGSGPGPTEQYF. Written as DNA, the CDR3 is TGTGCCAGCGGCAGCGGGCCCGGGCCTACCGAGCAGTACTTC.

This clone was counted many times. The chain uses TRBV5-1 and TRBJ2-1; tentatively, D is TRBD1 (6 bases). Trimming removed 6 bases from V and 4 bases from J, with 14 bases in between. Germline loops: CDR1 SGHRS, CDR2 YFSETQ. This CDR3 comprises 14 residues. The CDR3 sequence: CASMPGQSYNEQFF. The CDR3 DNA follows: TGCGCCAGCATGCCAGGACAGTCTTACAATGAGCAGTTCTTC.

This rearrangement joins TRBV6-5 to TRBJ1-1; D remains ambiguous. There are 14 residues in the CDR3. V was shortened by 4 bases and J by 2 bases, with 11 bases between the two germline ends. The germline gives CDR1 MNHEY, CDR2 SVGAGI. CDR3 region: CASSSRRKNTEAFF. CDR3 DNA sequence: TGTGCCAGCAGTTCTAGACGGAAAAACACTGAAGCTTTCTTT.

CDR3 region: CASSLGSGSLGNEQFF. CDR3 nucleotide sequence: TGCGCCAGCAGCCTTGGTAGCGGGAGTCTCGGTAATGAGCAGTTCTTC. The rearrangement links TRBV5-1 to TRBJ2-1; TRBD2 matches at 9 bases. CDR3 length equals 16 residues. V was clipped by 4 bases and J by 7 bases; unmatched bases: 12. Looked up from germline, CDR1 is SGHRS and CDR2 is YFSETQ.

This clone was observed a handful of times. The chain employs TRBV29-1 and TRBJ1-4; D gene ambiguous. V was shortened by 7 bases and J by 0 bases, with 18 bases between the two germline ends. CDR1 SQVTM and CDR2 ANQGSEA come from the germline V gene. The CDR3 is 16 residues long. The CDR3 DNA sequence: TGCAGCGCCCAAAGTGGACGGGATGCAACTAATGAAAAACTGTTTTTT. As protein: CSAQSGRDATNEKLFF.

This clone has only one observation. The rearrangement uses TRBV6-2 or TRBV6-3 and TRBJ1-1; perhaps TRBD1 as D (5 bases). CDR3 length: 15 amino acids. V gave up 6 bases and J gave up 6 bases, with 20 bases separating them. CDR1 and CDR2 (germline): MNHEY, SVGEGT. The CDR3 sequence is CASSPSAGLGAEAFF. CDR3 DNA sequence: TGTGCCAGCAGCCCCTCGGCAGGGCTAGGGGCTGAAGCTTTCTTT.

The J gene is TRBJ1-5, the V gene TRBV19; the match to TRBD1 covers 9 bases. The germline V gene encodes CDR1 LNHDA and CDR2 SQIVND (reference sequence). V was clipped by 4 bases and J by 6 bases; unmatched bases: 10. The CDR3 consists of 16 residues. The CDR3 DNA is TGTGCCAGTAGTAAGGACAGGGGCGGATGGAGTCAGCCCCAGCATTTT. It encodes CASSKDRGGWSQPQHF.

The chain uses TRBV6-6 and TRBJ1-1; possible D gene TRBD1, 6 bases. Germline V gene lookup returns CDR1 MNHNY and CDR2 SVGAGI (reference sequence). Trimming took 5 bases from V and 1 from J, leaving 20 bases between them. This CDR3 is built from 17 residues. The CDR3 is CASSLLGVQGPNTEAFF. CDR3 sequence (DNA): TGTGCCAGCAGTCTCCTTGGGGTACAGGGCCCGAACACTGAAGCTTTCTTT.

The chain combines TRBV3-1 (or the pseudogene TRBV3-2) with TRBJ2-7, with TRBD1 identical over 9 bases. The CDR3 has 17 residues. Trimming cost V 2 bases and J 5 bases; bases outside gene matches: 13. Per germline, CDR1 LGHDT and CDR2 YNNKEL (reference sequence). The CDR3, as DNA: TGTGCCAGCAGCCAACTCTTGGCCCCGGGACAGGGTAACGAGCAGTACTTC. This sequence encodes CASSQLLAPGQGNEQYF.

The J gene is TRBJ1-2, the V gene TRBV19, with D maybe TRBD1 (6 bases). The CDR3 consists of 13 residues. The germline gives CDR1 LNHDA, CDR2 SQIVND (reference sequence). V lost 7 bases and J 4 bases, leaving 13 bases between the germline ends. The CDR3 nucleotides are TGTGCCAGTACCCCAGGGGTTTCCTATGGCTACACCTTC. Its protein product is CASTPGVSYGYTF.

Only one count was recorded for this clone. This rearrangement joins TRBV5-1 to TRBJ2-5; 8 bases are a match to TRBD1. In germline, CDR1 is SGHRS, CDR2 YFSETQ. J lost 1 base, V lost 3 bases, and 5 bases had no gene match. This CDR3 has 15 amino acids. The CDR3 spells CASSSTGERQETQYF. The CDR3, as DNA: TGCGCCAGCAGCTCGACAGGGGAGCGCCAAGAGACCCAGTACTTC.

J is TRBJ2-1 and V is TRBV6-2 or TRBV6-3; D is perhaps TRBD1 (5 bases). V was clipped by 4 bases and J by 5 bases, with 6 bases between them. The CDR3 runs 12 residues. Per germline, CDR1 MNHEY and CDR2 SVGEGT. The CDR3 reads CASSSGNNEQFF. For the CDR3, the DNA is TGTGCCAGCAGTTCAGGGAACAATGAGCAGTTCTTC.

The chain uses TRBV6-2 or TRBV6-3 and TRBJ1-5; 8 bases match TRBD1. The CDR3 has 16 amino acids. V lost 2 bases and J lost 6; bases outside the gene matches: 9. In germline, CDR1 is MNHEY, CDR2 SVGEGT. CDR3 residues: CASSYIRGLRGQPQHF. The DNA of the CDR3 is TGTGCCAGCAGTTACATCAGGGGGCTACGGGGTCAGCCCCAGCATTTT.

Worth noting for this clone: Other DNA sequences of this sample code for an identical CDR3. The chain is built from TRBV9 and TRBJ2-1; perhaps TRBD2 as D (6 bases). The CDR3 covers 14 residues. CDR1 is SGDLS, CDR2 YYNGEE, per germline. Trimming pared 0 bases from V and 6 bases from J, leaving 10 bases between. The CDR3 loop is CASSVGDSANEQFF. The DNA for the CDR3 is TGTGCCAGCAGCGTAGGGGACTCTGCCAATGAGCAGTTCTTC. The full variable domain, with the rest looked up from reference TRBV9 and TRBJ2-1, is DSGVTQTPKHLITATGQRVTLRCSPRSGDLSVYWYQQSLDQGLQFLIQYYNGEERAKGNILERFSAQQFPDLHSELNLSSLELGDSALYFCASSVGDSANEQFFGPGTRLTVL.

The gene calls are TRBV30 and TRBJ1-2; TRBD1 aligns across 7 bases. The V gene end was trimmed by 5 bases and the J gene end by 4 bases; junction bases not matched to a gene: 13. This CDR3 region has 15 residues. The germline CDR1 and CDR2 sequences are GTSNPN and SVGIG (reference sequence). The CDR3 reads CAWGDSEHGFYGYTF. DNA of the CDR3: TGTGCCTGGGGGGACAGCGAACACGGTTTCTATGGCTACACCTTC.

The CDR3 DNA reads as TGTGCCAGCAGTTACGGAACCGGGACTAGCATATTTCAACCGTTCTTC. It encodes CASSYGTGTSIFQPFF. V gene TRBV6-5 combines with J gene TRBJ2-1; the match to TRBD2 covers 9 bases. The CDR3 runs to 16 residues. The V gene's germline CDR1 is MNHEY and CDR2 SVGAGI. The ends lost 2 bases at V and 15 bases at J; junction bases unmatched: 17.

V is TRBV27 and J is TRBJ1-5, with a weak D call TRBD1 (6 bases). This CDR3 contains 15 residues. Deletions cut 0 bases from V and 6 bases from J, with 12 bases between. The germline CDR1 and CDR2 sequences are MNHEY and SMNVEV (reference sequence). CDR3 amino acids: CASSLSYRAAQPQHF. The CDR3 bases are TGTGCCAGCAGTTTATCGTACAGGGCGGCTCAGCCCCAGCATTTT.

This chain connects TRBV6-4 to TRBJ2-1; 8 nucleotides match TRBD2. Trimming took 6 bases from V and 6 from J; bases not matched to a gene: 10. CDR3 length: 15 amino acids. Germline V CDR1 and CDR2: MRHNA, SNTAGT. The CDR3 sequence: CASSKEAGEANEQFF. For the CDR3, the DNA is TGTGCCAGCAGCAAAGAAGCGGGAGAGGCCAATGAGCAGTTCTTC.

This sequence joins TRBV7-8 and TRBJ1-5; 7 nucleotides match TRBD1. This CDR3 has 18 residues. Losses at the gene ends were 1 base for V and 7 bases for J; bases not matched to a gene: 16. In germline, CDR1 is SGHVS, CDR2 FQNEAQ. The CDR3 region is CASSLGRDSPAFGQPQHF. For the CDR3, the DNA is TGTGCCAGCAGCTTAGGCCGGGACAGCCCCGCTTTTGGGCAGCCCCAGCATTTT. Supplemented by reference TRBV7-8 and TRBJ1-5, the full variable domain reads GAGVSQSPRYKVAKRGQDVALRCDPISGHVSLFWYQQALGQGPEFLTYFQNEAQLDKSGLPSDRFFAERPEGSVSTLKIQRTQQEDSAVYLCASSLGRDSPAFGQPQHFGDGTRLSIL.

V and J are TRBV24-1 and TRBJ2-1, with TRBD2 identical over 8 bases. CDR3 length: 16 amino acids. Germline CDR1 is KGHDR and CDR2 is SFDVKD. V trimming: 4 bases; J trimming: 6 bases; junction bases outside the gene matches: 10. The CDR3 DNA sequence: TGTGCCACCAGTGACACGGGACTAGGCGGGGGCAATGAGCAGTTCTTC. Encoded protein: CATSDTGLGGGNEQFF.